A selection of T cell receptor beta chains follows, all from one sample in a study of T cell responses to AZD1222 COVID-19 vaccine. TCRdb's table, derived via immunoSEQ multiplex PCR, lists solely in-frame clones and lacks some. The sample carries 110,000 or so clones, 70% to 90% recorded once. Sequenced material: peripheral blood, taken on day 0 of AZD1222 vaccination. Receptors were obtained from an adult in good health. Both conserved end residues are part of each CDR3. The order of the fields is V gene, J gene, clone size, CDR3 length, D gene, CDR3 DNA, CDR3 protein. D genes are given only for firm matches. Rows give clone size only sometimes, using once, few, many, or a class for an expanded clone.

>TRBV28|TRBJ2-7|NA|16|TRBD1
TGTGCCAGCAGTTTAGGTGGGACAGGGATGGTCTACGAGCAGTACTTC
CASSLGGTGMVYEQYF
>TRBV3-1/TRBV3-2|TRBJ1-1|NA|11|NA
TGTGCCAGCAGCCAAAGGACTGAAGCTTTCTTT
CASSQRTEAFF
>TRBV5-1|TRBJ2-7|NA|14|NA
TGCGCCAGCAGAGCCTCGGGAGAGTCCTACGAGCAGTACTTC
CASRASGESYEQYF
>TRBV7-2|TRBJ2-3|NA|16|TRBD1
TGTGCCAGCAGCCGGGACAGGACAACAGGGGGGGATACGCAGTATTTT
CASSRDRTTGGDTQYF
>TRBV19|TRBJ1-1|once|14|TRBD1
TGTGCCAGTAGTACGGGACAGGGGCACACTGAAGCTTTCTTT
CASSTGQGHTEAFF
>TRBV21-1|TRBJ2-7|NA|15|NA
TGTGCCAGCAGCAAAGCCGGGACAGGGGTTTGTGGGCAGTACTTC
CASSKAGTGVCGQYF
>TRBV5-4|TRBJ2-2|NA|15|NA
TGTGCCAGCAGCTTGGCACAGGGAGGCACCGGGGAGCTGTTTTTT
CASSLAQGGTGELFF
>TRBV12-3/TRBV12-4|TRBJ2-1|NA|11|NA
TGTGCCAGCAGTTTCGCAGCGGAGCAGTTCTTC
CASSFAAEQFF
>TRBV7-2|TRBJ1-6|NA|15|TRBD1
TGTGCCAGCAGGTTAAACAGGGGAGGTAGTTCACCCCTCCACTTT
CASRLNRGGSSPLHF
>TRBV7-9|TRBJ1-2|NA|16|TRBD1
TGTGCCAGCAGCTCGACCAGGGACAGAGATAACTATGGCTACACCTTC
CASSSTRDRDNYGYTF
>TRBV6-4|TRBJ2-2|NA|16|NA
TGTGCCAGCAGTGACCTTTCCGGGGGGCACACCGGGGAGCTGTTTTTT
CASSDLSGGHTGELFF
>TRBV6-5|TRBJ1-6|NA|15|NA
TGTGCCAGCAGTTACTTTATCCAGGGTACTTCACCCCTCCACTTT
CASSYFIQGTSPLHF
>TRBV11-2|TRBJ2-7|NA|15|NA
TGTGCCAGCAGCCCCCTAGCCTTGAGCTCCTACGAGCAGTACTTC
CASSPLALSSYEQYF
>TRBV4-2|TRBJ2-3|NA|15|NA
TGTGCCAGCAGCCAGAGCAGTAGGGGCACAGATACGCAGTATTTT
CASSQSSRGTDTQYF
>TRBV2|TRBJ2-7|NA|14|NA
TGTGCCAGCAGACTCCCGGGGGCCACCTACGAGCAGTACTTC
CASRLPGATYEQYF
>TRBV27|TRBJ1-2|NA|11|NA
TGTGCCAGCCGGTTTCAGGGAGGTTACACCTTC
CASRFQGGYTF
>TRBV6-4|TRBJ2-1|NA|15|TRBD2
TGTGCCAGCAGCCACCTAGCGGGGGAATCCAATGAGCAGTTCTTC
CASSHLAGESNEQFF
>TRBV5-1|TRBJ1-1|once|15|TRBD1
TGCGCCAGCAGCTTTTTCGGACAGGGGGAAACTGAAGCTTTCTTT
CASSFFGQGETEAFF
>TRBV7-2|TRBJ2-7|NA|15|TRBD2
TGTGCCAGCAGCTTCCTCGGGACTAGCGGCTACGAGCAGTACTTC
CASSFLGTSGYEQYF
>TRBV3-1/TRBV3-2|TRBJ2-7|few|12|TRBD2
TGTGCCAGCAGCCACGGACTAGATGAGCAGTACTTC
CASSHGLDEQYF
>TRBV5-1|TRBJ1-4|NA|14|NA
TGCGCCAGCAGCTTGACGGGACGGAATGAAAAACTGTTTTTT
CASSLTGRNEKLFF
>TRBV2|TRBJ2-3|NA|13|TRBD1
TGTGCCAGTGGCGGACAGGGTACAGATACGCAGTATTTT
CASGGQGTDTQYF
>TRBV18|TRBJ1-2|NA|15|NA
TGTGCCAGCTCACCCGGGACAACGACTAACTATGGCTACACCTTC
CASSPGTTTNYGYTF
>TRBV5-1|TRBJ2-2|NA|17|TRBD2
TGCGCCAGCAGCTTGGGGCCATCAGCGGGGGACACCGGGGAGCTGTTTTTT
CASSLGPSAGDTGELFF
>TRBV5-1|TRBJ1-2|NA|15|TRBD1
TGCGCCAGCAGCTTGGACCCGGGACAGGGGTATGGCTACACCTTC
CASSLDPGQGYGYTF
>TRBV2|TRBJ2-7|NA|12|NA
TGTGCCAGCAGTGACATTTCCTACGAGCAGTACTTC
CASSDISYEQYF
>TRBV5-1|TRBJ2-5|NA|15|TRBD2
TGCGCCAGCAGCGGGTCCAGCGGGGGGTTGGAGACCCAGTACTTC
CASSGSSGGLETQYF
>TRBV6-5|TRBJ2-1|NA|15|TRBD2
TGTGCCAGCAGTAGCGGGGGGAGCTCCTACAATGAGCAGTTCTTC
CASSSGGSSYNEQFF
>TRBV28|TRBJ2-7|NA|16|TRBD2
TGTGCCAGCAGTTTATTACCCGGGACTAGCGGATACGAGCAGTACTTC
CASSLLPGTSGYEQYF
>TRBV6-6|TRBJ1-5|NA|13|NA
TGTGCCTCGGCCTTACCTCCGGATCAGCCCCAGCATTTT
CASALPPDQPQHF
>TRBV19|TRBJ1-1|once|15|TRBD1
TGTGCCAGTAGTAGTGGCAGGGGGCCGAACACTGAAGCTTTCTTT
CASSSGRGPNTEAFF
>TRBV15|TRBJ2-3|NA|16|NA
TGTGCCACCAGCAGAGAGCGGGGCATTTTATCAGATACGCAGTATTTT
CATSRERGILSDTQYF
>TRBV11-2|TRBJ1-1|NA|14|NA
TGTGCCAGCAGCTCCCTAACCGGGGGACGGAAAGCTTTCTTT
CASSSLTGGRKAFF
>TRBV12-2|TRBJ1-2|NA|17|NA
TGTGCAAGTCGCCCCCCGCGGGACAGGATGCCTAACTATGGCTACACCTTC
CASRPPRDRMPNYGYTF
>TRBV10-3|TRBJ2-7|once|15|NA
TGTGCCATCAGTGAGAATGGCCAGGCGTCCTACGAGCAGTACTTC
CAISENGQASYEQYF
>TRBV6-5|TRBJ1-6|NA|14|NA
TGTGCCAGCAGCACACCTGGGGGAAATTCACCCCTCCACTTT
CASSTPGGNSPLHF
>TRBV12-3/TRBV12-4|TRBJ1-4|few|13|NA
TGTGCCAGCAGTTGGGCGCGAAGGGAAAAACTGTTTTTT
CASSWARREKLFF
>TRBV7-9|TRBJ2-5|NA|17|TRBD2
TGTGCCAGCAGCTTAGGTTCGAGTAGCGGGGGGGCGGAGACCCAGTACTTC
CASSLGSSSGGAETQYF
>TRBV6-4|TRBJ2-1|NA|15|NA
TGTGCCAGCAGTGCCGACCCCACTCCGGACAGCCAAAGGTTCTTC
CASSADPTPDSQRFF
>TRBV19|TRBJ1-2|NA|13|TRBD1
TGTGCCAGTAGTCCGGGACAGCCCTATGGCTACACCTTC
CASSPGQPYGYTF
>TRBV19|TRBJ1-5|NA|16|NA
TGTGCCAGTAGTTCGGGGGCAGTAAATAGCAATCAGCCCCAGCATTTT
CASSSGAVNSNQPQHF
>TRBV13|TRBJ1-6|NA|17|NA
TGTGCCAGCAGCTCAGGAGGCGTGGGGTTGTATAATTCACCCCTCCACTTT
CASSSGGVGLYNSPLHF
>TRBV5-1|TRBJ1-3|NA|14|NA
TGCGCCAGCAGCGCGGACTCCTCTGGAAACACCATATATTTT
CASSADSSGNTIYF
>TRBV4-2|TRBJ2-7|NA|12|NA
TGTGCCAGCAGCCAAGTAATGGAGGAGCAGTACTTC
CASSQVMEEQYF
>TRBV19|TRBJ2-7|NA|8|NA
TGTGCCGACTACGAGCAGTACTTC
CADYEQYF
>TRBV7-2|TRBJ2-7|NA|14|NA
TGTGCCAGCAGCCTCTCCGGGGCCTCCTACGAGCAGTACTTC
CASSLSGASYEQYF
>TRBV28|TRBJ1-5|NA|16|NA
TGTGCCAGCAGTACCAACGCATGGGCCAGCAATCAGCCCCAGCATTTT
CASSTNAWASNQPQHF
>TRBV6-4|TRBJ2-1|NA|13|NA
TGTGCCAGCAGTGACGAAACAACCAATGAGCAGTTCTTC
CASSDETTNEQFF
>TRBV28|TRBJ1-6|NA|12|NA
TGTGCCAGCAGTTCCGATTATTCACCCCTCCACTTT
CASSSDYSPLHF
>TRBV29-1|TRBJ1-1|NA|14|NA
TGCAGCGTTGAAGCTTTAGGGGGGGCGATTGTGGCTTTCTTT
CSVEALGGAIVAFF
>TRBV10-2|TRBJ1-5|NA|16|TRBD1
TGCGCCAGCAGTGAGTCAAAGGGGGCGAGCAATCAGCCCCAGCATTTT
CASSESKGASNQPQHF
>TRBV5-6|TRBJ2-7|NA|15|NA
TGTGCCAGCAGCTTGGTTTTACGTAGCTCCTACGAGCAGTACTTC
CASSLVLRSSYEQYF
>TRBV5-1|TRBJ2-7|NA|16|TRBD2
TGCGCCAGCAGCTTGGCCTTGGGAGGGACCACCTACGAGCAGTACTTC
CASSLALGGTTYEQYF